This T cell receptor (beta chain) appears in the sequencing data of a study of radiation and T cells in renal cell carcinoma. As for time point: blood 2 weeks post-SBRT. Documented treatment: 15 Gy SBRT to primary tumor, nephrectomy 4 weeks later. V shed 5 bases, J shed 3 bases, and the junction held 7 bases outside the gene matches. CDR1 is SEHNR and CDR2 is FQNEAQ in the germline V gene (reference sequence). This CDR3 comprises 15 residues. Produced via immunoSEQ multiplex PCR; TCRdb's table is partial and in-frame only. Of 120,000 or so clones in the sample, 70% to 90% are singletons; the top ten hold approximately 5.8%.

Here the sequenced sample was blood, taken from a patient whose treatment included radiotherapy and nephrectomy. The TCR comes from a woman in her 70s with renal cell carcinoma. The V gene is TRBV7-9, the J gene TRBJ1-3; 7 bases line up with TRBD1. The CDR3 sequence is CASSATGIFGNTIYF. The CDR3 DNA is TGTGCCAGCAGCGCGACAGGGATCTTTGGAAACACCATATATTTT.